The 23 T cell receptor beta chains in this list originate from one sample, sequenced in a study of CD8+ T cells in alopecia areata. Documented treatment: oral pan-JAK inhibitor, 5-10 mg twice daily. Once RNA had been extracted, it was reverse transcribed into cDNA to act as the sequencing template. Method: immunoSEQ multiplex PCR; TCRdb's copy keeps in-frame clones and lacks some. This table has 150,000 to 200,000 clones, over 55% appearing once. The input for sequencing was CD4+ T cells sorted from blood, taken at week 24, from a patient treated with tofacitinib. The receptors here all came from a human donor with alopecia areata.

This clone came up a few times. The chain links TRBV29-1 to TRBJ1-2; D is unclear. CDR3 length: 14 residues. Trimming removed 2 bases from V and 8 bases from J, with 18 bases in between. Germline loops: CDR1 SQVTM, CDR2 ANQGSEA. As DNA, the CDR3 is TGCAGCGTTGAACTCGTCAGTCCTACTTGGGGCTACACCTTC. It codes for CSVELVSPTWGYTF. Full variable domain (rest looked up from reference TRBV29-1 and TRBJ1-2): SAVISQKPSRDICQRGTSLTIQCQVDSQVTMMFWYRQQPGQSLTLIATANQGSEATYESGFVIDKFPISRPNLTFSTLTVSNMSPEDSSIYLCSVELVSPTWGYTFGSGTRLTVV.

V and J are TRBV7-6 and TRBJ1-6; D might be TRBD1 (5 bases). Looked up from germline, CDR1 is SGHVS and CDR2 is FNYEAQ. The CDR3 is made up of 14 amino acids. The V gene lost 2 bases and the J gene lost 5 bases, with 7 bases spanning the gap. The CDR3 spells CASSLSTDNSPLHF. As DNA, the CDR3 is TGTGCCAGCAGCTTATCGACAGATAATTCACCCCTCCACTTT.

This clone showed up just a few times. The chain is built from TRBV5-1 and TRBJ1-2; no clear D gene. Germline V CDR1 and CDR2: SGHRS, YFSETQ. This CDR3 has 14 residues. V was pared by 3 bases and J by 3 bases, with 12 bases between. The CDR3, as DNA: TGCGCCAGCAGCTCCTCAGGAGGCGACTATGGCTACACCTTC. This translates into CASSSSGGDYGYTF.

This clone was recorded once. The J gene is TRBJ2-1, the V gene TRBV30, with 7 bases lining up with TRBD2. V dropped 4 bases and J dropped 5; count of bases not matched to a gene: 11. Germline lookup yields CDR1 GTSNPN and CDR2 SVGIG (reference sequence). There are 15 residues in the CDR3. DNA for the CDR3: TGTGCCTGGAACCAGCGGGGCTCCTACAACAATGAGCAGTTCTTC. Its protein is CAWNQRGSYNNEQFF.

V is TRBV30 and J is TRBJ1-1, with D perhaps TRBD1 (5 bases). CDR3 size: 12 residues. Germline V gives CDR1 GTSNPN, CDR2 SVGIG (reference sequence). V gave up 1 base and J gave up 6 bases, with 9 bases separating them. The CDR3 here is CAWSGMGAEAFF. CDR3 sequence (DNA): TGTGCCTGGAGTGGTATGGGGGCTGAAGCTTTCTTT.

The chain couples TRBV6-6 to TRBJ1-1; D is undetermined. Per germline, CDR1 MNHNY and CDR2 SVGAGI (reference sequence). The CDR3 covers 16 residues. With 4 bases removed from V and 4 bases from J, the gap between germline ends came to 19 bases. The CDR3 spells CASSSEPGRLGTEAFF. The CDR3 nucleotides are TGTGCCAGCAGTTCCGAACCCGGCAGGCTAGGCACTGAAGCTTTCTTT.

This clone was detected once. The V call is TRBV7-8, the J call TRBJ2-3; 12 nucleotides match TRBD2. Trimming removed 3 bases from V and 3 bases from J; junction bases left unmatched: 4. The CDR3 has 16 residues. The germline CDR1 and CDR2 sequences are SGHVS and FQNEAQ. This chain's CDR3 is CASSFGLAGPTDTQYF. The CDR3 nucleotides read TGTGCCAGCAGCTTCGGACTAGCGGGGCCTACAGATACGCAGTATTTT.

The chain has TRBV6-5 and TRBJ2-7, with TRBD1 matching 11 bases. Germline CDR1 MNHEY, CDR2 SVGAGI. V dropped 6 bases and J dropped 10; count of bases not matched to a gene: 5. The CDR3 contains 12 residues. CDR3 nucleotide sequence: TGTGCCAGCAGAAGGACAGGGGGCTTTCAGTACTTC. The encoded protein is CASRRTGGFQYF.

V and J are TRBV2 and TRBJ1-1; D is perhaps TRBD1 (6 bases). This CDR3 is built from 14 residues. With 7 bases removed from V and 4 bases from J, the gap between germline ends came to 16 bases. Germline assignment: CDR1 SNHLY and CDR2 FYNNEI. The CDR3, as DNA: TGTGCCAGCACCCTGACAGGAGTTGGCACTGAAGCTTTCTTT. It encodes CASTLTGVGTEAFF.

V and J are TRBV10-3 and TRBJ1-3; D gene ambiguous. This CDR3 comprises 16 residues. The V and J ends lost 7 bases and 0 bases respectively, with 16 bases between them. CDR1 and CDR2 from the germline V gene are ENHRY and SYGVKD. The CDR3 coding sequence is TGTGCCATCACCCCAGGACTGGATCTCTCTGGAAACACCATATATTTT. It is translated as CAITPGLDLSGNTIYF.

The genes are TRBV30 and TRBJ2-1; unclear D gene. The germline CDR1 and CDR2 sequences are GTSNPN and SVGIG (reference sequence). The V and J ends lost 0 bases and 10 bases respectively, with 13 bases between them. There are 13 residues in the CDR3. CDR3 protein: CAWSVLPVYEQFF. CDR3 sequence (DNA): TGTGCCTGGAGTGTACTACCAGTTTACGAGCAGTTCTTC.

The chain combines TRBV11-2 with TRBJ1-2; 12 bases map to TRBD1. The length of the CDR3 is 15 residues. The junction had 5 bases not matched to a gene; V was cut back by 3 bases and J by 6 bases. The germline V gene has CDR1 SGHAT and CDR2 FQNNGV. The CDR3 is CASSFEGQGAHGYTF. For the CDR3, the DNA is TGTGCCAGCAGCTTCGAGGGACAGGGGGCGCATGGCTACACCTTC.

This clone was observed a handful of times. This chain joins TRBV2 and TRBJ2-7, with 7 bases lining up with TRBD1. CDR3 length: 12 amino acids. With V trimmed by 9 bases and J by 6 bases, 8 bases remained unmatched. The germline V gene encodes CDR1 SNHLY and CDR2 FYNNEI. CDR3 sequence (DNA): TGTGCCAGAAGACAGGGTAAAGGCGAGCAGTACTTC. It yields the protein CARRQGKGEQYF.

This chain uses TRBV19 with TRBJ1-1; D uncertain. This CDR3 spans 15 amino acids. Germline CDR1 is LNHDA and CDR2 is SQIVND (reference sequence). V was pared by 10 bases and J by 4 bases, with 22 bases between. Written as DNA, the CDR3 is TGTGCCACCCGAAAAGAGGGAGGCAGGCCCACTGAAGCTTTCTTT. This encodes CATRKEGGRPTEAFF.

The V gene is TRBV29-1, the J gene TRBJ2-2; D is perhaps TRBD2 (6 bases). V gave up 6 bases and J gave up 0 bases, with 11 bases separating them. Germline V gives CDR1 SQVTM, CDR2 ANQGSEA. This CDR3 is built from 14 residues. The CDR3 here is CSVTGESNTGELFF. CDR3 coding DNA: TGCAGCGTAACGGGGGAGTCGAACACCGGGGAGCTGTTTTTT.

In nucleotides, the CDR3 is TGCGCCAGCAGCCAAGACCCTGACTCCCCCTATGGCTACACCTTC. Its translation is CASSQDPDSPYGYTF. The genes are TRBV4-3 and TRBJ1-2, with D unresolved. Trimming took 0 bases from V and 4 from J, leaving 12 bases between them. Germline values: CDR1 LGHNA, CDR2 YSLEER. This CDR3 region has 15 residues.

The chain combines TRBV25-1 with TRBJ1-2; 9 positions match TRBD1. V shed 6 bases, J shed 5 bases, and the junction held 13 bases outside the gene matches. From germline, CDR1 is MGHDK and CDR2 SYGVNS. This CDR3 spans 16 amino acids. CDR3: CASRQSGTGRTYGYTF. The CDR3 DNA reads TGTGCCAGCAGACAATCCGGGACAGGGAGGACGTATGGCTACACCTTC.

The rearrangement links TRBV29-1 to TRBJ1-1, with D unclear. The CDR3 extends over 14 amino acids. CDR1 SQVTM and CDR2 ANQGSEA come from the germline V gene. V was trimmed by 1 base and J by 0 bases, leaving 9 bases between them. The CDR3 region has the DNA TGCAGCGTTGAAGTGACATCGCTGAACACTGAAGCTTTCTTT. Its translation: CSVEVTSLNTEAFF.

V gene TRBV4-3 combines with J gene TRBJ2-6; no clear D. Trimming shortened V by 0 bases and J by 0 bases, and 3 bases separated the two germline ends. CDR1 LGHNA and CDR2 YSLEER come from the germline V gene. The CDR3 covers 15 residues. This CDR3 reads CASSQEVSGANVLTF. CDR3 DNA sequence: TGCGCCAGCAGCCAAGAAGTCTCTGGGGCCAACGTCCTGACTTTC.

The rearrangement uses TRBV4-3 and TRBJ1-2; maybe TRBD1 (6 bases). Per the germline V gene, CDR1 is LGHNA and CDR2 is YSLEER. The CDR3 has 14 amino acids. V lost 0 bases and J lost 11, with 16 bases in between. The CDR3 spells CASSQDLGQGMYTF. CDR3 DNA sequence: TGCGCCAGCAGCCAAGATCTAGGCCAGGGGATGTACACCTTC.

This clone was counted a few times. The chain links TRBV21-1 to TRBJ2-3; TRBD2 is taken as the D call from the table, unchecked against the DNA. TRBV21-1 is shown as a pseudogene. The CDR3 runs 15 residues. This chain's CDR3 is CASSTLARGDYTQYF. Written as DNA, the CDR3 is TGTGCCAGCAGCACGCTGGCTCGCGGGGACTATACGCAGTATTTT.

CDR3 residues: CSAQGYRMDTQYF. As DNA, the CDR3 is TGCAGCGCTCAGGGTTATCGCATGGATACGCAGTATTTT. The chain joins TRBV29-1 to TRBJ2-3; D might be TRBD1 (5 bases). The germline V gene has CDR1 SQVTM and CDR2 ANQGSEA. The CDR3 spans 13 residues. Trimming left V 7 bases short and J 6 bases short, with 17 bases between.

V gene TRBV5-4 combines with J gene TRBJ2-7; either TRBD1 or TRBD2 may supply D (5 bases each). The V gene's germline CDR1 is SGHNT and CDR2 YYREEE (reference sequence). Trimming pared 1 base from V and 2 bases from J, leaving 10 bases between. The CDR3 contains 14 residues. The CDR3 is CASSLRGPTYEQYF. The DNA for the CDR3 is TGTGCCAGCAGCTTGAGGGGACCTACCTACGAGCAGTACTTC.